The entry that follows covers one TCR beta chain sequence. Its cognate antigen has yet to be identified. Base qualities are not at hand, and no much larger clone is one base apart. The data derive from a study of blood T cell repertoires in COVID-19 (dated by TCRdb to 2020 to 2022). About the study as a whole: The collaborator samples originated in the United States, Italy and Spain and spanned the acute and convalescent phases of COVID-19. Samples were obtained from the ongoing ImmuneRACE study (first 160 participants) and from over 1,000 subjects provided by 6 global collaborators. Where HLA class I and class II types were available, the types were taken from metadata supplied by the sample provider, not from assay-based typing. The dataset comprised deeply sampled blood TCRbeta repertoires from subjects exposed to, actively infected with, or recovered from COVID-19. The sample metadata nearly always contained a de-identified subject ID, COVID-19 status, age in years and sex. The prospective study material was composed of cDNA or gDNA derived from T cells, B-cell-depleted T cells, or PBMCs. The repertoires were released in a freely available public database intended as a resource for research on the immune response to SARS-CoV-2. The research as a whole found: The amount of clinical and demographic metadata varied by source and participant and was provided uncurated.

The collaborating institutions used their own protocols to collect whole blood in K2EDTA tubes. Collaborator samples were shipped for TCRbeta analysis as frozen whole blood, isolated PBMCs, or DNA extracted from either sample type. The immunoSEQ Assay, a bias-controlled multiplex PCR, was used to amplify TCRbeta CDR3 regions from genomic DNA. Concerning the study's data processing: The number of nucleated cells in each sample was estimated by amplification of reference gene primers within the assay. To quantify the absolute abundance of each unique TCRbeta CDR3 rearrangement, sequence reads were collapsed and filtered. For each sample, productive Simpson clonality was calculated as the square root of Simpson's diversity index across productive rearrangements. TCRdb took this table from immuneACCESS and kept in-frame rearrangements with V and J called. Such tables lack part of the clones; where checked against another copy, unresolved V genes explain under half of the gap, and the rest is unexplained. That table is the source of V, J and clone size, and D and trimming were worked out from the DNA. The sample records 35,000 to 50,000 clones, approximately 85% of which are singletons. Roughly 4% of the sample rests with the top ten.

V is cut back by 5 bases and J by 2 bases, with 3 bases in the junction unmatched. The germline V gene (reference sequence) supplies CDR1 LNHDA and CDR2 SQIVND. The CDR3 measures 14 amino acids from cysteine to phenylalanine. Kept here is only the CDR3 DNA, which spans 42 bases and is read in frame from base 1. Recombination connected TRBV19 to TRBJ2-7; TRBD2 agrees with 10 junctional bases. The sequence was obtained from a man in his 60s with acute or convalescent COVID-19. Sequencing used peripheral blood. CDR3 region: CASSQSGGAYEQYF. The DNA sequence is given as TGTGCCAGTAGTCAGAGCGGGGGGGCCTACGAGCAGTACTTC.